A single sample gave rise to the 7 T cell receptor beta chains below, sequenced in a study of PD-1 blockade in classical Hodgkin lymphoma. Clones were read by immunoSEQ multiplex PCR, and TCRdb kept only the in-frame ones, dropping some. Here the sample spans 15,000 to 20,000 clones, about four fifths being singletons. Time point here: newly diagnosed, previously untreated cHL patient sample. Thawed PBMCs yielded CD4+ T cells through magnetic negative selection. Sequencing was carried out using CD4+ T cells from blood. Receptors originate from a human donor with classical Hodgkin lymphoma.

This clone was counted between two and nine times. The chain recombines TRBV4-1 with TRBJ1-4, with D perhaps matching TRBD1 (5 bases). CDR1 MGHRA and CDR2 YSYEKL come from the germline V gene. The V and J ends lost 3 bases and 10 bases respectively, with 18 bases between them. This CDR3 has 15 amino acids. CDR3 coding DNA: TGCGCCAGCAGCCAGGGAGGAGGGGTAGGAGGAAAACTGTTTTTT. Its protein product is CASSQGGGVGGKLFF.

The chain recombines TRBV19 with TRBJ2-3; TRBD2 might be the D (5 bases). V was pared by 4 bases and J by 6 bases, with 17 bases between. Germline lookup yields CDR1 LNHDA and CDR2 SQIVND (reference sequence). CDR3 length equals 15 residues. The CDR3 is CASSNQDSQHDTQYF. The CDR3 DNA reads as TGTGCCAGTAGTAATCAGGACTCCCAGCACGATACGCAGTATTTT.

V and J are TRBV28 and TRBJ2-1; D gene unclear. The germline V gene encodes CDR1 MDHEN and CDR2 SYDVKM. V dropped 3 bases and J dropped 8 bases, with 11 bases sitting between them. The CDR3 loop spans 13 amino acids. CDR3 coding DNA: TGTGCCAGCAGTTTCCCCGGGCGCGATGAGCAGTTCTTC. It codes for CASSFPGRDEQFF.

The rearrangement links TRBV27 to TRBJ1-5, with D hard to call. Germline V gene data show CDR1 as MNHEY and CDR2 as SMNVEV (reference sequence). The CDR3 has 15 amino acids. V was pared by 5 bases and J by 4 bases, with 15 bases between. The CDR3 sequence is CASSQISTANQPQHF. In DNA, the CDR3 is TGTGCCAGCAGTCAAATCTCGACGGCTAATCAGCCCCAGCATTTT.

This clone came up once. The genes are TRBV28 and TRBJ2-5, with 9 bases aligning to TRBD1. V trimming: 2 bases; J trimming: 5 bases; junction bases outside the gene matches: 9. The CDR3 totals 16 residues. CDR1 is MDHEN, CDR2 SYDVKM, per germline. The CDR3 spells CASSLLGQGHRETQYF. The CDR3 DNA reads TGTGCCAGCAGTTTACTTGGACAGGGGCACCGGGAGACCCAGTACTTC.

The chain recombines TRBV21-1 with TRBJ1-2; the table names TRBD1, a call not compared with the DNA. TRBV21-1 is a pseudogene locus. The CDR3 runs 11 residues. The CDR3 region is CASGHRGQGTF. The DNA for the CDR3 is TGTGCCAGCGGACACAGGGGGCAAGGCACCTTC.

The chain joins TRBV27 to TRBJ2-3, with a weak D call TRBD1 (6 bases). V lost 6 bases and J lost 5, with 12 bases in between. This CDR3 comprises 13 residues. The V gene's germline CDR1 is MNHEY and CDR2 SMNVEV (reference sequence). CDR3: CASRPTGKDTQYF. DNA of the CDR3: TGTGCCAGCAGACCTACAGGGAAAGATACGCAGTATTTT.